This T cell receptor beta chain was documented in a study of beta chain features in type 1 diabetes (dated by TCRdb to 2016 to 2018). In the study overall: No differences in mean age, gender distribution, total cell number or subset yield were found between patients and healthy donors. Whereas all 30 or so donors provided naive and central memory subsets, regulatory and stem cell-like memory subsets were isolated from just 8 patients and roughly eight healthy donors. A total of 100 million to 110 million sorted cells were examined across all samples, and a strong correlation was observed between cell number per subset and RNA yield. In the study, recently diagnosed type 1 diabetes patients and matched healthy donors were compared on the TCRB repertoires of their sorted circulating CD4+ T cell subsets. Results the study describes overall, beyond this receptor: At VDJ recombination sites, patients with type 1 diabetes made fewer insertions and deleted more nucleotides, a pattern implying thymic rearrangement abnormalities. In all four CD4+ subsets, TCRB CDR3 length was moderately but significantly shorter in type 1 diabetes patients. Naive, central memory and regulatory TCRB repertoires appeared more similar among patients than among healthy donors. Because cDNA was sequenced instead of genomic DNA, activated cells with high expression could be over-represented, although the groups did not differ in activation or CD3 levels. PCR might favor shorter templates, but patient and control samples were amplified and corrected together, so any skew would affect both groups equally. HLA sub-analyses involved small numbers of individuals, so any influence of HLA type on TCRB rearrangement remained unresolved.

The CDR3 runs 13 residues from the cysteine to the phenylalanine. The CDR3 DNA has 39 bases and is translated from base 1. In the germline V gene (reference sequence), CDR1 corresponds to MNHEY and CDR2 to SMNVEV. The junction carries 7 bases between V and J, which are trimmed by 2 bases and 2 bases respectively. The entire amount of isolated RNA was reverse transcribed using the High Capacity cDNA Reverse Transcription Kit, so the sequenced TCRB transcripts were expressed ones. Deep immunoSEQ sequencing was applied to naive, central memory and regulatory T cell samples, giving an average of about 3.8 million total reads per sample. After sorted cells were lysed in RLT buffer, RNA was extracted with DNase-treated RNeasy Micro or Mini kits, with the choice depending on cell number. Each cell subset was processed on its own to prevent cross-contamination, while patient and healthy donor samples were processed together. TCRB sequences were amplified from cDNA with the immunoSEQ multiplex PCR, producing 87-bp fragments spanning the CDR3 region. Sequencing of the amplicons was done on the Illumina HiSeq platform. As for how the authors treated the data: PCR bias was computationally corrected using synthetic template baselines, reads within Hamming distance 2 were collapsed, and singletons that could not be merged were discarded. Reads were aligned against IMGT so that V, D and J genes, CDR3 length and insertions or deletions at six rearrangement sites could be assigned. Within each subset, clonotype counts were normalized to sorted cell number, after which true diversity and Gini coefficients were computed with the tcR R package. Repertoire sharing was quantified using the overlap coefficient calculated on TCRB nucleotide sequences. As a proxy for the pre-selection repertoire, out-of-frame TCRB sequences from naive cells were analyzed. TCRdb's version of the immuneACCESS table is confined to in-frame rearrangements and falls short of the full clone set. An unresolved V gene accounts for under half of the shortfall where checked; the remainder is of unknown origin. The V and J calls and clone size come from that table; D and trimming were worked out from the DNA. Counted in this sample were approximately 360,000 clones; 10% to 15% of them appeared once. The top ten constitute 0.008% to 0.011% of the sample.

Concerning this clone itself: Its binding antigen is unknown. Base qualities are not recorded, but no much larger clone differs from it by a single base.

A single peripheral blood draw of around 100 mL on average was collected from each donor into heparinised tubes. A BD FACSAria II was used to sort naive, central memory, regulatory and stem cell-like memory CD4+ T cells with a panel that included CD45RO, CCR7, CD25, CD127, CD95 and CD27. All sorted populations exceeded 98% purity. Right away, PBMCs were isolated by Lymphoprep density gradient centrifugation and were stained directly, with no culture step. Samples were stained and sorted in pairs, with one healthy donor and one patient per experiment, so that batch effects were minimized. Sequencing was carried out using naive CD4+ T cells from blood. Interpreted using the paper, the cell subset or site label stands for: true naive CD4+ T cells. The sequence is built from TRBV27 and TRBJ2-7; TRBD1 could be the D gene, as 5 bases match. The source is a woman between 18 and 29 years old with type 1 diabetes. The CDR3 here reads CASSLKTAYEQYF. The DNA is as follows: TGTGCCAGCAGTTTAAAGACAGCCTACGAGCAGTACTTC.